One T cell receptor (beta chain) is described in this entry. At least ten counts were recorded for this clonotype. Its antigen is currently not known. The sample holds no much larger clone one base away, and base qualities are not on file. The source of the sample is a study of early T cells in non-severe SARS-CoV-2 infection (dated by TCRdb to the early 2020s). In terms of the full investigation: TCR sequencing used bulk RNA from unsorted whole blood, so alpha and beta chains could not be paired. Summary of the overall study and its limitations: VDJdb matching was skewed toward anti-spike CD8 responses and likely underestimated virus-specific expansions by missing private and CD4 specificities.

To prepare the library, 5' RACE was applied. The instrument given in TCRdb is NextSeq 500. To correct for sequencing error and PCR bias, the TCR library protocol tagged individual cDNA molecules with unique molecular identifiers. Sequencing covered both TCR alpha and beta chains, and within each sample the abundances of alpha and beta sequences were tightly co-correlated. The published analysis was carried out like this. V gene, J gene and CDR3 annotation of TCR sequences was performed with Decombinator V4. Expanded TCRs were defined as changing significantly between any two time points under a Poisson model with p below 0.0001. TCR abundances were normalised to the total number of TCRs sequenced per sample and were expressed as counts per million. MAIT TCRs were defined by TRAV1-2 paired with TRAJ12, TRAJ20 or TRAJ33, and iNKT TCRs by TRAV10 paired with TRAJ18. VDJdb, accessed on 1 November 2021, was searched for TCRs annotated for CMV, EBV and SARS-CoV-2, and TCRs annotated for more than one antigen were excluded. Using fastp trimming at Q25 and MiXCR clonotype assembly, TCRdb reanalyzed the public sequencing data and kept in-frame beta chains. Each CDR3 protein gets just one entry, which takes the most common genes and DNA from the rows behind it. These V and J calls are TCRdb output, not the study's own analysis. For this sample there are approximately 58,000 distinct CDR3 sequences; 12% appear just once. The leading ten clones occupy just over 2.5% of the sample.

V loses 2 bases, J loses 6 bases, and the germline ends lie 11 bases apart. Taken from cysteine to phenylalanine, the CDR3 has 13 residues. Solely the CDR3 DNA is kept, with 39 bases framed from the first base. CDR1 and CDR2 are drawn from the germline V gene (reference sequence): DFQATT, SNEGSKA. A case-control design nested within a healthcare worker cohort in London, UK, was used, with weekly nasopharyngeal swab PCR tests and blood sampling performed. Healthcare workers were enrolled in the week of the UK lockdown, from 23 to 31 March 2020, and were followed every week for up to roughly 16 weeks.

This sequence was found in an adult who was a healthcare worker with PCR-confirmed SARS-CoV-2 infection or an uninfected control (not recorded which). The sample in question was whole blood, obtained at baseline. The rearrangement combines TRBV20-1 with TRBJ2-1, with an unclear D gene assignment. The sequence in DNA is TGCAGTGCTAGAAGTATCAGAACCAATGAGCAGTTCTTC. Translated, this gives CSARSIRTNEQFF.